This is a list of T cell receptor beta chains from one sample in a study of technical replicates of blood from a few donors. Generated by immunoSEQ multiplex PCR, the TCRdb table keeps only in-frame clones and is missing some. The sample comprises around 57,000 clones, 90% to 95% of which are singletons, and about 0.2% rests with the top ten. Sequencing used T cells isolated from PBMCs. Receptors originate from a human donor in good health. CDR3s include the opening cysteine and the closing phenylalanine or tryptophan. The order of the fields is D gene, V gene, clone size, J gene, CDR3 protein, CDR3 DNA. D genes are given only for firm matches. Not every row has a clone size; where given, it reads once, few, many or a size class.

D: -; V: TRBV14; size: once; J: TRBJ2-7; CDR3: CASTSVSAGEQYF; DNA: TGTGCCAGCACCTCGGTGTCAGCCGGGGAGCAGTACTTC
D: TRBD2; V: TRBV7-9; size: once; J: TRBJ2-3; CDR3: CASSLGVGTSGTDTQYF; DNA: TGTGCCAGCAGCTTAGGAGTAGGGACTAGCGGCACAGATACGCAGTATTTT
D: -; V: TRBV6-5; size: -; J: TRBJ1-1; CDR3: CASRTVTWNTEAFF; DNA: TGTGCCAGCAGAACGGTGACTTGGAACACTGAAGCTTTCTTT
D: TRBD1; V: TRBV12-5; size: once; J: TRBJ2-2; CDR3: CASGPDRGRDAGELFF; DNA: TGTGCTAGTGGTCCCGACAGGGGGCGCGATGCCGGGGAGCTGTTTTTT
D: -; V: TRBV28; size: -; J: TRBJ1-4; CDR3: CASSQPGQEGEKLFF; DNA: TGTGCCAGCAGTCAGCCGGGCCAAGAGGGTGAAAAACTGTTTTTT
D: TRBD1; V: TRBV9; size: -; J: TRBJ2-1; CDR3: CASSVRLTGGKYNEQFF; DNA: TGTGCCAGCAGCGTCCGTTTGACAGGGGGCAAGTACAATGAGCAGTTCTTC
D: TRBD1; V: TRBV5-1; size: -; J: TRBJ2-3; CDR3: CASSLRGQGSTDTQYF; DNA: TGCGCCAGCAGCTTGAGGGGACAGGGAAGCACAGATACGCAGTATTTT
D: TRBD2; V: TRBV12-5; size: -; J: TRBJ2-3; CDR3: CASGLVLSGDADTQYF; DNA: TGTGCTAGTGGTTTGGTACTAAGCGGGGACGCAGATACGCAGTATTTT
D: TRBD1; V: TRBV28; size: -; J: TRBJ2-7; CDR3: CASSAFRAGGPYEQYF; DNA: TGTGCCAGCAGCGCCTTCCGGGCAGGGGGACCCTACGAGCAGTACTTC
D: TRBD2; V: TRBV6-5; size: -; J: TRBJ2-5; CDR3: CASSYWGLAAQETQYF; DNA: TGTGCCAGCAGTTACTGGGGACTAGCGGCACAAGAGACCCAGTACTTC
D: TRBD2; V: TRBV6-5; size: -; J: TRBJ2-2; CDR3: CATKPGLAGGGWLFF; DNA: TGTGCCACAAAACCGGGACTAGCGGGAGGGGGGTGGCTGTTTTTT
D: -; V: TRBV6-6; size: -; J: TRBJ2-7; CDR3: CASSSPSSTYEQYF; DNA: TGTGCCAGCAGCAGCCCTAGTTCTACCTACGAGCAGTACTTC
D: -; V: TRBV5-1; size: -; J: TRBJ2-1; CDR3: CASSLRGPSNEQFF; DNA: TGCGCCAGCAGCTTAAGGGGCCCCAGCAATGAGCAGTTCTTC
D: TRBD1; V: TRBV5-6; size: -; J: TRBJ1-2; CDR3: CASSFQYVQGADNYGYTF; DNA: TGTGCCAGCAGCTTTCAGTACGTACAGGGGGCGGATAACTATGGCTACACCTTC
D: -; V: TRBV5-1; size: -; J: TRBJ1-1; CDR3: CASSLGGLRQLNTEAFF; DNA: TGCGCCAGCAGCTTGGGGGGCCTTCGACAGCTGAACACTGAAGCTTTCTTT
D: -; V: TRBV7-6; size: once; J: TRBJ1-2; CDR3: CASSPTQGLHGYTF; DNA: TGTGCCAGCAGCCCCACCCAGGGATTGCATGGCTACACCTTC
D: -; V: TRBV28; size: -; J: TRBJ2-7; CDR3: CASSSSGEWSSYEQYF; DNA: TGTGCCAGCAGTTCCTCCGGGGAATGGAGCTCCTACGAGCAGTACTTC
D: -; V: TRBV11-2; size: -; J: TRBJ2-2; CDR3: CASSLAGLSGELFF; DNA: TGTGCCAGCAGCTTAGCAGGACTATCAGGGGAGCTGTTTTTT
D: TRBD2; V: TRBV18; size: -; J: TRBJ2-1; CDR3: CASSPPPHGGRENEQFF; DNA: TGTGCCAGCTCACCTCCTCCTCACGGCGGGAGGGAGAATGAGCAGTTCTTC
D: -; V: TRBV28; size: -; J: TRBJ2-7; CDR3: CASSLAGRAPYEQYF; DNA: TGTGCCAGCAGTCTAGCAGGACGGGCCCCCTACGAGCAGTACTTC
D: TRBD1; V: TRBV10-3; size: -; J: TRBJ1-6; CDR3: CAIRDRGGYNSPLHF; DNA: TGTGCCATCAGGGACAGGGGTGGTTATAATTCACCCCTCCACTTT
D: -; V: TRBV7-6; size: once; J: TRBJ1-4; CDR3: CASSLRQKDEKLFF; DNA: TGTGCCAGCAGCTTACGACAGAAGGATGAAAAACTGTTTTTT
D: -; V: TRBV6-6; size: -; J: TRBJ1-6; CDR3: CASSGWAGARSPLHF; DNA: TGTGCCAGCAGTGGTTGGGCAGGGGCTCGCTCACCCCTCCACTTT
D: TRBD1; V: TRBV6-6; size: -; J: TRBJ1-2; CDR3: CASTRAGTGTYGYTF; DNA: TGTGCCAGCACCAGAGCGGGGACAGGGACCTATGGCTACACCTTC
D: TRBD1; V: TRBV7-9; size: once; J: TRBJ2-5; CDR3: CASSLVRDSRVKAQYF; DNA: TGTGCCAGCAGCTTAGTCCGGGACAGTCGGGTGAAGGCCCAGTACTTC
D: TRBD2; V: TRBV10-3; size: -; J: TRBJ2-1; CDR3: CAIKASGSYNEQFF; DNA: TGTGCCATCAAGGCTAGCGGTAGTTACAATGAGCAGTTCTTC
D: -; V: TRBV10-1; size: -; J: TRBJ2-7; CDR3: CASSEGVGGLYEQYF; DNA: TGCGCCAGCAGTGAAGGTGTCGGGGGGCTATACGAGCAGTACTTC
D: TRBD2; V: TRBV5-1; size: -; J: TRBJ2-1; CDR3: CASSLTSGGRYEQFF; DNA: TGCGCCAGCAGCCTAACTAGCGGGGGGAGGTATGAGCAGTTCTTC
D: -; V: TRBV10-2; size: -; J: TRBJ2-7; CDR3: CASRGVLDEQYF; DNA: TGCGCCAGCAGAGGGGTTCTGGACGAGCAGTACTTC
D: TRBD1; V: TRBV28; size: once; J: TRBJ1-5; CDR3: CASSARLGTGAHF; DNA: TGTGCCAGCAGTGCGAGGCTCGGGACAGGGGCACATTTT
D: TRBD2; V: TRBV5-6; size: -; J: TRBJ2-3; CDR3: CASSKGLAGVLDTQYF; DNA: TGTGCCAGCAGCAAGGGACTAGCGGGAGTTTTAGATACGCAGTATTTT